These 29 T cell receptor beta chains were sequenced from one sample in a study of identical twins. MiXCR, run by TCRdb on the 5' RACE reads, gives a single entry per CDR3 protein. Of some 250,000 distinct CDR3 sequences listed, 12% are singletons. These data were likewise used in another study, on yellow fever vaccine responses in identical twins.

Sequenced material: memory (CD45RO+) T cells sorted from blood. The receptors originated from a woman between 18 and 30 years old in good health.

The rearrangement uses TRBV20-1 and TRBJ2-5; TRBD2 matches at 12 bases. The CDR3 length is 15 residues. V was pared by 3 bases and J by 4 bases, with 6 bases of the junction left unmatched. The germline CDR1 and CDR2 sequences are DFQATT and SNEGSKA (reference sequence). DNA for the CDR3: TGCAGTGCTAGCCTAGCGGGAGGGGCAACAGAGACCCAGTACTTC. It specifies CSASLAGGATETQYF.

This clonotype was detected many times. The chain is built from TRBV12-3 or TRBV12-4 and TRBJ2-7; the match to TRBD1 covers 7 bases. The CDR3 is made up of 15 amino acids. V lost 4 bases to trimming and J lost 0 bases; unmatched junction nucleotides: 6. The CDR3 loop is CASSSRDRSSYEQYF. CDR3 nucleotides: TGTGCCAGCAGTTCCCGGGACAGAAGCTCCTACGAGCAGTACTTC.

The table lists this clonotype with many counts. The chain links TRBV12-3 or TRBV12-4 to TRBJ2-1; D is uncertain. The CDR3 length is 12 residues. V lost 1 base and J lost 7, with 5 bases in between. The chain's CDR3 is CASSLESNEQFF. In DNA form, the CDR3 reads TGTGCCAGCAGTTTAGAGTCTAATGAGCAGTTCTTC.

This clonotype was seen a handful of times. This chain uses TRBV20-1 with TRBJ2-1; 10 bases map to TRBD1. CDR3 length: 14 amino acids. CDR1 is DFQATT, CDR2 SNEGSKA, per germline (reference sequence). Unmatched junction bases numbered 2, after V lost 1 base and J lost 5 bases. In DNA form, the CDR3 reads TGCAGTGCTAGAGGCGGGACAGGGGACAATGAGCAGTTCTTC. Protein sequence: CSARGGTGDNEQFF.

This clonotype was found many times. V is TRBV12-3 or TRBV12-4 and J is TRBJ1-5; the match to TRBD1 covers 7 bases. The CDR3 contains 16 residues. V dropped 6 bases and J dropped 2; count of bases not matched to a gene: 10. This CDR3 is CASSPDRVIGNQPQHF. CDR3 sequence (DNA): TGTGCCAGCAGCCCCGACAGGGTAATTGGCAATCAGCCCCAGCATTTT.

There are a few counts of this clonotype. The J gene is TRBJ2-7, the V gene TRBV3-1; 8 nucleotides line up with TRBD1. V lost 1 base to trimming and J lost 6 bases; unmatched junction nucleotides: 5. The CDR3 has 14 residues. Germline V CDR1 and CDR2: LGHDT, YNNKEL (reference sequence). The DNA for the CDR3 is TGTGCCAGCAGCCAAGCCAGGGGGCGAGGCGAGCAGTACTTC. This encodes CASSQARGRGEQYF.

This clonotype was seen at least ten times. The chain combines TRBV20-1 with TRBJ2-2; 7 bases agree with TRBD2. CDR3 length equals 15 residues. Looked up from germline, CDR1 is DFQATT and CDR2 is SNEGSKA (reference sequence). The ends lost 2 bases at V and 6 bases at J; junction bases unmatched: 9. The CDR3 DNA reads TGCAGTGCTAGATCGGGGGGAGGGAGCGCCGGGGAGCTGTTTTTT. As protein: CSARSGGGSAGELFF.

This chain joins TRBV6-6 and TRBJ2-7; D may match TRBD1 or TRBD2 (7 bases each). CDR1 is MNHNY, CDR2 SVGAGI, per germline (reference sequence). The CDR3 runs to 13 residues. The V and J ends lost 6 bases and 3 bases respectively, with 12 bases between them. CDR3 in amino acids: CASSQGGYYEQYF. CDR3 in DNA: TGTGCCAGCAGCCAGGGGGGGTACTACGAGCAGTACTTC.

This clonotype was found a few times. The chain carries TRBV7-9 and TRBJ1-5, with D possibly being TRBD1 (6 bases). Germline-derived CDR1 and CDR2 are SEHNR and FQNEAQ (reference sequence). The CDR3 has 14 residues. Trimming pared 5 bases from V and 2 bases from J, leaving 10 bases between. CDR3 in DNA: TGTGCCAGCAGCCCAGGGGTTGGCAATCAGCCCCAGCATTTT. Translation: CASSPGVGNQPQHF.

The rearrangement joins TRBV10-1 to TRBJ2-1; D not certain. Germline V gene data show CDR1 as WNHNN and CDR2 as SYGVQD (reference sequence). CDR3 length equals 14 residues. Trimming shortened V by 0 bases and J by 8 bases, and 11 bases separated the two germline ends. In DNA form, the CDR3 reads TGCGCCAGCAGTGAGTCACCGGGCTGGGATGAGCAGTTCTTC. This gives the protein CASSESPGWDEQFF.

This clonotype has a count of ten or more. V gene TRBV29-1 combines with J gene TRBJ2-5, with TRBD1 identical over 8 bases. The CDR3 has 14 residues. The V segment lost 6 bases and the J segment 3 bases; nucleotides outside the gene matches: 9. Germline CDR1 reads SQVTM; CDR2 reads ANQGSEA. The CDR3 nucleotides read TGCAGCGTGCGGACAGGGTTCGAAAAAGAGACCCAGTACTTC. It specifies CSVRTGFEKETQYF.

In this sample, this clonotype turned up a few times. The junction differs from germline at one of its ends, possibly a read error. The chain recombines TRBV30 with TRBJ2-7, with a possible D match to TRBD1 (6 bases). The CDR3 loop spans 12 amino acids. The V gene's germline CDR1 is GTSNPN and CDR2 SVGIG (reference sequence). CDR3 region: CAWRTGPYEQYF. In DNA, the CDR3 is TGTGCCTGGAGGACAGGTCCCTATGAGCAGTACTTC.

This clonotype was counted a few times. V and J are TRBV3-1 and TRBJ1-3, with D hard to call. The CDR3 has 17 amino acids. CDR1 is LGHDT, CDR2 YNNKEL, per germline (reference sequence). The V end was cut by 0 bases, the J end by 0 bases, with 12 bases between. The CDR3: CASSQDYWVSSGNTIYF. In nucleotides, the CDR3 is TGTGCCAGCAGCCAAGATTACTGGGTGTCCTCTGGAAACACCATATATTTT. Combining the CDR3 with reference TRBV3-1 and TRBJ1-3 gives the whole variable domain DTAVSQTPKYLVTQMGNDKSIKCEQNLGHDTMYWYKQDSKKFLKIMFSYNNKELIINETVPNRFSPKSPDKAHLNLHINSLELGDSAVYFCASSQDYWVSSGNTIYFGEGSWLTVV.

The chain carries TRBV30 and TRBJ2-3, with D possibly being TRBD1 or TRBD2 (6 bases each). This CDR3 spans 16 amino acids. The germline CDR1 and CDR2 sequences are GTSNPN and SVGIG (reference sequence). Trimming stripped 3 bases from V and 3 bases from J, with 19 bases between. CDR3 in DNA: TGTGCCTGGAGCGCACCGGGGGCTTGGAGGACAGATACGCAGTATTTT. As protein: CAWSAPGAWRTDTQYF.

This clonotype came up many times. The V and J genes are TRBV14 and TRBJ2-2, with TRBD2 matching 10 bases. CDR3 length: 14 residues. Germline V CDR1 and CDR2: SGHDN, FVKESK. V was pared by 10 bases and J by 2 bases, with 4 bases of the junction left unmatched. This CDR3 is CATSGGYNTGELFF. The DNA of the CDR3 is TGTGCCACTAGCGGGGGTTACAACACCGGGGAGCTGTTTTTT.

The rearrangement uses TRBV10-1 and TRBJ2-2, with 7 bases identical to TRBD1. J gave up 0 bases and V 2 bases, and 9 bases lay outside the gene matches. Germline V gives CDR1 WNHNN, CDR2 SYGVQD (reference sequence). The CDR3 runs to 18 residues. This CDR3 is CASSEALPGQPNTGELFF. The CDR3 DNA sequence: TGCGCCAGCAGTGAGGCTTTACCGGGACAGCCGAACACCGGGGAGCTGTTTTTT.

The chain links TRBV27 to TRBJ1-3; 7 bases fit TRBD1. V dropped 3 bases and J dropped 2; count of bases not matched to a gene: 7. Germline values: CDR1 MNHEY, CDR2 SMNVEV (reference sequence). The CDR3 is made up of 16 amino acids. CDR3 amino acids: CASSFDRGPTGNTIYF. CDR3 sequence (DNA): TGTGCCAGCAGTTTTGATAGGGGGCCGACTGGAAACACCATATATTTT.

This clonotype was seen repeatedly, ten times or more. This chain uses TRBV4-1 with TRBJ2-7, with 9 bases matching TRBD1. The CDR3 length is 13 residues. Trimming cost V 4 bases and J 5 bases; bases outside gene matches: 3. The germline V gene encodes CDR1 MGHRA and CDR2 YSYEKL. CDR3 amino acids: CASSRRTGDEQYF. CDR3 sequence (DNA): TGCGCCAGCAGCCGACGGACAGGGGACGAGCAGTACTTC.

This clonotype showed up many times. The chain recombines TRBV7-2 with TRBJ2-4; maybe TRBD1 (6 bases). V dropped 5 bases and J dropped 0 bases, with 14 bases sitting between them. Germline V lookup: CDR1 SGHTA, CDR2 FQGNSA. This CDR3 has 16 amino acids. The CDR3 sequence is CASSRTGTAAKNIQYF. The DNA for the CDR3 is TGTGCCAGCAGCCGCACAGGGACGGCAGCCAAAAACATTCAGTACTTC.

This clonotype occurred a few times. The chain links TRBV10-3 to TRBJ2-1; 7 bases match TRBD1. Germline loops: CDR1 ENHRY, CDR2 SYGVKD. The V and J ends lost 3 bases and 5 bases, in that order; junction bases with no gene match: 7. CDR3 length: 15 amino acids. CDR3 protein: CAISEQGLVNNEQFF. The CDR3 coding sequence is TGTGCCATCAGTGAACAGGGGCTTGTCAACAATGAGCAGTTCTTC.

The chain couples TRBV28 to TRBJ1-4, with 7 bases identical to TRBD1. CDR1 is MDHEN and CDR2 is SYDVKM in the germline V gene. Unmatched junction bases numbered 4, after V lost 6 bases and J lost 0 bases. This CDR3 spans 15 amino acids. CDR3 DNA: TGTGCCAGCAGGGATGGACAGGCAACTAATGAAAAACTGTTTTTT. Translating gives CASRDGQATNEKLFF.

This clonotype came up many times. CDR3 in amino acids: CSATDNYNEQFF. The CDR3 coding sequence is TGCAGTGCTACGGACAACTACAATGAGCAGTTCTTC. The V and J genes are TRBV20-1 and TRBJ2-1, with TRBD1 as a possible D gene (5 bases). This CDR3 region has 12 residues. V was cut by 4 bases and J by 3 bases, with 7 bases left in between. CDR1 DFQATT and CDR2 SNEGSKA come from the germline V gene (reference sequence).

This clonotype was found many times. The CDR3 DNA sequence: TGTGCCAGCAGCCAAGAGCGGGGGAGAGGTTCACCCCTCCACTTT. It translates to CASSQERGRGSPLHF. V gene TRBV3-1 combines with J gene TRBJ1-6, with D possibly TRBD1 on 5 matching bases. V lost 0 bases, J lost 9 bases, and 12 bases lay in between. Germline values: CDR1 LGHDT, CDR2 YNNKEL (reference sequence). The CDR3 contains 15 residues.

This clonotype was observed many times. This rearrangement joins TRBV15 to TRBJ1-5; D remains unclear. Germline loops: CDR1 LNHNV, CDR2 YYDKDF (reference sequence). Trimming cost V 1 base and J 4 bases, with 11 bases left between them. The CDR3 is made up of 15 amino acids. The CDR3 nucleotides are TGTGCCACCAGCAGAGTTTCGGGTCCAAATCAGCCCCAGCATTTT. Its translation is CATSRVSGPNQPQHF. The full variable domain, its missing parts supplied by reference TRBV15 and TRBJ1-5, is DAMVIQNPRYQVTQFGKPVTLSCSQTLNHNVMYWYQQKSSQAPKLLFHYYDKDFNNEADTPDNFQSRRPNTSFCFLDIRSPGLGDTAMYLCATSRVSGPNQPQHFGDGTRLSIL.

This clonotype was detected only a few times. The V and J genes are TRBV20-1 and TRBJ1-1; D call uncertain. CDR3 length: 13 residues. The germline gives CDR1 DFQATT, CDR2 SNEGSKA (reference sequence). The germline V and J ends were trimmed by 0 bases and 3 bases, with 8 bases remaining between them. The chain's CDR3 is CSARDRRDTEAFF. Here the CDR3 DNA reads TGCAGTGCTAGAGATCGGAGGGACACTGAAGCTTTCTTT.

This clonotype has only a few counts. The V call is TRBV15, the J call TRBJ2-3, with TRBD1 matching over 9 bases. This CDR3 comprises 14 residues. V shed 5 bases, J shed 7 bases, and the junction held 7 bases outside the gene matches. Per germline, CDR1 LNHNV and CDR2 YYDKDF (reference sequence). The CDR3 is CATSGSGTGNTQYF. The CDR3 DNA follows: TGTGCCACCAGCGGGTCCGGGACAGGGAATACGCAGTATTTT.

The chain joins TRBV29-1 to TRBJ2-7; no clear D gene. V dropped 1 base and J dropped 2 bases, with 6 bases sitting between them. CDR3 length: 12 amino acids. CDR1 SQVTM and CDR2 ANQGSEA come from the germline V gene. The CDR3 DNA reads TGCAGCGTTGAAGGGACCGCCTACGAGCAGTACTTC. Encoded protein: CSVEGTAYEQYF.

This clonotype has at least ten counts. V gene TRBV12-3 or TRBV12-4 combines with J gene TRBJ2-5, with 8 bases matching TRBD2. CDR3 length: 16 residues. V dropped 3 bases and J dropped 5; count of bases not matched to a gene: 11. The CDR3 sequence is CASSFHRTGGLETQYF. Written as DNA, the CDR3 is TGTGCCAGCAGTTTTCACCGTACGGGAGGGCTGGAGACCCAGTACTTC.

This clonotype was observed a few times. The chain combines TRBV29-1 with TRBJ1-2; possible D gene TRBD1, 6 bases. The CDR3 covers 13 residues. From germline, CDR1 is SQVTM and CDR2 ANQGSEA. Trimming stripped 7 bases from V and 4 bases from J, with 16 bases between. The CDR3 loop reads CSAVSGQLYGYTF. For the CDR3, the DNA is TGCAGCGCCGTGTCCGGACAGCTCTATGGCTACACCTTC.